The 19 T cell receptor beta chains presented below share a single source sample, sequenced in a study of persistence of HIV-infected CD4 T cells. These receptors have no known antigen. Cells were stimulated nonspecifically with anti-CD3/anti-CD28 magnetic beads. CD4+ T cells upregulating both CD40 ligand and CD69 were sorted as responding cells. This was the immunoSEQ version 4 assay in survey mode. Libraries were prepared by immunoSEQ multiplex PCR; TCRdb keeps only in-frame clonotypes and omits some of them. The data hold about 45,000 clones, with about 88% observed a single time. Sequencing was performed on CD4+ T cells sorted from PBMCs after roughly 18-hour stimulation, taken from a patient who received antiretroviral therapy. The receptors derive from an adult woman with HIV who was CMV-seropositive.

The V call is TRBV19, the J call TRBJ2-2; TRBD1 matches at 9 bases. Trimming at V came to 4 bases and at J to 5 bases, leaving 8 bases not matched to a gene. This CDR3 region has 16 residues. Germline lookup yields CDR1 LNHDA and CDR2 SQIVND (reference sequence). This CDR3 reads CASSRGDRGRTGELFF. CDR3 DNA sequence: TGTGCCAGTAGTAGAGGTGACAGGGGGAGAACCGGGGAGCTGTTTTTT. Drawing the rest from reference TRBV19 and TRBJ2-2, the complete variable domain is DGGITQSPKYLFRKEGQNVTLSCEQNLNHDAMYWYRQDPGQGLRLIYYSQIVNDFQKGDIAEGYSVSREKKESFPLTVTSAQKNPTAFYLCASSRGDRGRTGELFFGEGSRLTVL.

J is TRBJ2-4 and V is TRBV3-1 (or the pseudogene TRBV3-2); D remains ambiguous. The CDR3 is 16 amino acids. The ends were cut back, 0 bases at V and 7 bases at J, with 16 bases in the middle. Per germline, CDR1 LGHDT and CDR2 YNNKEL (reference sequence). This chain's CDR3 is CASSQDLAPAGNIQYF. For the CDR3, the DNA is TGTGCCAGCAGCCAAGATCTTGCCCCGGCAGGTAACATTCAGTACTTC.

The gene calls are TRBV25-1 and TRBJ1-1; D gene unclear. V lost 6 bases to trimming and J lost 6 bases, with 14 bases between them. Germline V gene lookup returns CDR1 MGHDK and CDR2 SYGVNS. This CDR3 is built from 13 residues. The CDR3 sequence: CASSPVGPPEAFF. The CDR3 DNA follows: TGTGCCAGCAGCCCAGTGGGCCCCCCTGAAGCTTTCTTT.

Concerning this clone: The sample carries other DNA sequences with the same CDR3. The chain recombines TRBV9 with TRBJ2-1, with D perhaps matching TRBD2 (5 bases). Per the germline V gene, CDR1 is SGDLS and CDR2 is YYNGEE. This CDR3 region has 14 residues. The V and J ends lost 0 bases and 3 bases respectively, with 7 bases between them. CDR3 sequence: CASSVGGVYNEQFF. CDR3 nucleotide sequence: TGTGCCAGCAGCGTAGGGGGAGTCTACAATGAGCAGTTCTTC.

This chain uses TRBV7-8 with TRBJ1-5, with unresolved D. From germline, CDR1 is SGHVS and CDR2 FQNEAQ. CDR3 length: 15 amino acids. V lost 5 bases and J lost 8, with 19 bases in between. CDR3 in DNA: TGTGCCAGCAGCCGGACCCGGGTCCCGTTTGAGCCCCAGCATTTT. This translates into CASSRTRVPFEPQHF.

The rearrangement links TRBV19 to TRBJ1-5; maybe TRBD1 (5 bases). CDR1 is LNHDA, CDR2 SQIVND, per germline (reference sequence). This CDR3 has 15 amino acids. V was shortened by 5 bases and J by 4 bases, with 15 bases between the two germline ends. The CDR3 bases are TGTGCCAGTAGTCTCGGGACGGGACTGAATCAGCCCCAGCATTTT. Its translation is CASSLGTGLNQPQHF.

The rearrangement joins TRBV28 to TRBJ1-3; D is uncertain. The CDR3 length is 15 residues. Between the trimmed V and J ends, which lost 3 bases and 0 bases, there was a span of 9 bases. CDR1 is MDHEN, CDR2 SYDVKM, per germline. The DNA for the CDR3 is TGTGCCAGCAGTTTTCCCCAGGTCTCTGGAAACACCATATATTTT. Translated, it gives CASSFPQVSGNTIYF.

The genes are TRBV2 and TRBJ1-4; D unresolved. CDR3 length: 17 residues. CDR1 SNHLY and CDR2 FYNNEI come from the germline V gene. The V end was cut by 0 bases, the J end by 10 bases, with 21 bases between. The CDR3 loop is CASSEALVGPLLGKLFF. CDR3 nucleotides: TGTGCCAGCAGTGAAGCGTTGGTCGGACCCCTCTTGGGAAAACTGTTTTTT.

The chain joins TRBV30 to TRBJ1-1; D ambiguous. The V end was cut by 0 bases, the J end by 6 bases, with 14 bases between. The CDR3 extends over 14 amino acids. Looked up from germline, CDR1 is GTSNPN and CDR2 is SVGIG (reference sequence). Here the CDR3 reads CAWSVIAGRAEAFF. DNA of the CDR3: TGTGCCTGGAGTGTGATCGCGGGTAGGGCTGAAGCTTTCTTT.

The CDR3 region is CASSYVGGTDTQYF. As DNA, the CDR3 is TGTGCCAGCAGTTACGTGGGGGGGACGGATACGCAGTATTTT. The chain carries TRBV6-5 and TRBJ2-3, with TRBD2 identical over 7 bases. J was trimmed by 6 bases and V by 2 bases; bases with no gene match: 5. The CDR3 totals 14 residues. Germline V gene data show CDR1 as MNHEY and CDR2 as SVGAGI.

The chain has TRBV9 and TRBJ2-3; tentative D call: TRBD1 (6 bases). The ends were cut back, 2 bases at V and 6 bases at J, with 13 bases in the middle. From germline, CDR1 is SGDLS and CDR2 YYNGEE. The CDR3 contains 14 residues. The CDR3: CASSVGALKDTQYF. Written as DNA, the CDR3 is TGTGCCAGCAGCGTGGGGGCCCTAAAGGATACGCAGTATTTT. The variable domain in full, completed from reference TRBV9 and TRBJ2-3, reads DSGVTQTPKHLITATGQRVTLRCSPRSGDLSVYWYQQSLDQGLQFLIQYYNGEERAKGNILERFSAQQFPDLHSELNLSSLELGDSALYFCASSVGALKDTQYFGPGTRLTVL.

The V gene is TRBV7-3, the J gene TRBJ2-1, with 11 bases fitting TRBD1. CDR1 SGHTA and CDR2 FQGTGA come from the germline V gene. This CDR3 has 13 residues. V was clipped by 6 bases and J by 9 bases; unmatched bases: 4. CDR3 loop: CASRDRGRGEQFF. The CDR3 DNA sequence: TGTGCCAGCAGGGACAGGGGGCGCGGTGAGCAGTTCTTC.

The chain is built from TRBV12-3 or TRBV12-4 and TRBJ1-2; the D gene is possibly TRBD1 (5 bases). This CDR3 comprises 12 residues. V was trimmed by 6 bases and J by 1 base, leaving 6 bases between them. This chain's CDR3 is CASSDSNYGYTF. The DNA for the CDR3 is TGTGCCAGCAGCGACAGTAACTATGGCTACACCTTC.

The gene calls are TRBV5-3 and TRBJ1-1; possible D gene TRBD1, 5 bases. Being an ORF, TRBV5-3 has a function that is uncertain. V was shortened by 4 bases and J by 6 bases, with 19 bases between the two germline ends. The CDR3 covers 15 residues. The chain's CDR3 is CARSTGPLFPPEAFF. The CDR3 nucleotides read TGTGCCAGAAGCACGGGACCGCTATTTCCCCCTGAAGCTTTCTTT.

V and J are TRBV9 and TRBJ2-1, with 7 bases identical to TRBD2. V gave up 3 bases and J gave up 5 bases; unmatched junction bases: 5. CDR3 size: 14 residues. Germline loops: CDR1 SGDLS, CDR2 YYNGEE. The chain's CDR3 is CASSARDYNNEQFF. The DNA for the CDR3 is TGTGCCAGCAGCGCCCGGGACTATAACAATGAGCAGTTCTTC.

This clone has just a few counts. CDR3 amino acids: CAWSVLSSGGATKNIQYF. In nucleotides, the CDR3 is TGTGCCTGGAGTGTACTAAGTTCCGGGGGCGCGACCAAAAACATTCAGTACTTC. The chain has TRBV30 and TRBJ2-4; either TRBD1 or TRBD2 may fit D (6 bases each). This CDR3 spans 18 amino acids. Trimming stripped 0 bases from V and 2 bases from J, with 20 bases between. Germline loops: CDR1 GTSNPN, CDR2 SVGIG (reference sequence).

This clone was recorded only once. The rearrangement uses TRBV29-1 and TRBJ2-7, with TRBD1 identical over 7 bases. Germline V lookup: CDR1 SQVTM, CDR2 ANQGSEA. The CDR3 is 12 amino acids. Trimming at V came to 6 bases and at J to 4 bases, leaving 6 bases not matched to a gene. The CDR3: CSVRDSEYEQYF. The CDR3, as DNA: TGCAGCGTGAGGGACAGTGAGTACGAGCAGTACTTC.

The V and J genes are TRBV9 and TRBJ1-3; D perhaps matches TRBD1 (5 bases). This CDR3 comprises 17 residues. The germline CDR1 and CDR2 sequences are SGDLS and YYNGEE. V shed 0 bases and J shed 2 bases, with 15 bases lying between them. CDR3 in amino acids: CASSVVGQGSPGNTIYF. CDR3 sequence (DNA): TGTGCCAGCAGCGTAGTGGGGCAGGGATCGCCTGGAAACACCATATATTTT.

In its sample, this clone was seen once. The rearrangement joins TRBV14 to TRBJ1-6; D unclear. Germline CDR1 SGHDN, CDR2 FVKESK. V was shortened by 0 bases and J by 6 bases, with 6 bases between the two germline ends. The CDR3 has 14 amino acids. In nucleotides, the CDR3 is TGTGCCAGCAGCCAAGAAGCATTTAATTCACCCCTCCACTTT. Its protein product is CASSQEAFNSPLHF.